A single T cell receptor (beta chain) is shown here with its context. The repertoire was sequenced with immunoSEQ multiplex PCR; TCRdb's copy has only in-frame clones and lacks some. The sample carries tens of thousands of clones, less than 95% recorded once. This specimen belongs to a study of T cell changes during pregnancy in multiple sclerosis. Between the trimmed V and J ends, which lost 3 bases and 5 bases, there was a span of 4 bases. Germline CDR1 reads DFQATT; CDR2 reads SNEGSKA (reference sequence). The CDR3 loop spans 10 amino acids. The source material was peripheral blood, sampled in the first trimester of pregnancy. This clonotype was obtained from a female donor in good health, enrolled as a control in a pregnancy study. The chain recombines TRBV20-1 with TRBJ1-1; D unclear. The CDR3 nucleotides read TGCAGTGCTAGCCGGACTGAAGCTTTCTTT. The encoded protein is CSASRTEAFF.